This T cell receptor beta chain was obtained from a study of cytomegalovirus exposure and HLA in healthy donors (dated 2017 in TCRdb). Some background on the complete study: An earlier analysis of approximately 600 of the donors reported approximately 270 Gb of sequence data and some 100 million unique TCR beta sequences from approximately 180 million T cells. An early release covering about 600 HLA-typed donors comprised approximately 300 gigabases of sequencing data and approximately 85 million unique TCR sequences. The genetic ancestry cluster associated with self-reported Caucasian donors included about 84% of the 398 genotyped donors. The aim of the study was to test whether cataloging public T cell receptors could identify signatures of past pathogen exposure. The study profiled the T cell repertoires of some 610 subjects by immunosequencing and related them to cytomegalovirus serostatus. A separate validation cohort of over a hundred different subjects was used in addition to the roughly 670-subject first cohort. To predict cytomegalovirus infection status, the study brought together high-throughput TCR immunosequencing, statistical association of individual TCRs with disease status, and machine learning. A later analysis re-analyzed previously published TCR beta repertoires from 500 to 700 donors and added high-resolution HLA genotyping to study TCR occurrence patterns. The later analysis used no new phenotypic data to find candidate immune exposures, relying instead on TCR beta sequences and their occurrence across donors. An earlier analysis of about 620 of the donors applied high-throughput TCR beta sequencing to assess whether each TCR beta V gene segment acted as functional or pseudogenic. Donor age, sex, ethnicity and CMV serostatus were compiled alongside the repertoire data. In a later genetic analysis, genome-wide SNP genotypes for about three fifths of the roughly 670 donors were used, and that subset was treated as a discovery cohort. All discovery cohort repertoires had been generated on a single sequencing platform. HLA typing included class I and class II loci at four-digit resolution. The number of typed donors differed by locus: roughly 629-640 for A, B, C, DRB1 and DQB1; 500 to 550 for DQA1; 606 for DPA1; and around 450 for DPB1. About five DR-DQ haplotypes were treated as single units for association and clustering because of strong linkage in the cohort. On average, about 200,000 unique TCR beta nucleotide sequences were sequenced per donor among 398 genotyped donors of the cohort, with about 17% of those sequences being non-productive. The research as a whole found: In an earlier analysis of roughly 560 of the donors, most TCR beta V segments were observed in productive rearrangements about 90% or about 30% of the time, broadly matching IMGT annotations. Compared with equally common non-associated chains, HLA-associated TCR beta chains in a later analysis were more clonally expanded and had lower generation probabilities. Linkage disequilibrium might explain the correlated functional status among segregating V segments, but an unknown experimental factor could not be ruled out. HLA typing was unavailable for some donors at each locus, so association tests used only the typed subset. Compared with the approximately 670-donor mean, donors in an Asian-associated ancestry cluster had fewer N-insertions in productive TCRs, according to a later genetic analysis. A few of the identified cytomegalovirus-associated TCR beta chains were confirmed in vitro to be specific for cytomegalovirus antigens. The presence/absence analyses assumed that sequencing depth was roughly uniform across donors, and that assumption may not be true. Strong co-occurrence of HLA alleles, especially DR and DQ, made assigning TCR associations to individual alleles difficult. At a false discovery rate of 0.05, a later analysis linked under 20,000 TCR beta sequences to specific HLA alleles. According to a later analysis, TCR association rates differed among HLA loci, with DRB1 alleles showing the most associated TCRs and HLA-C alleles showing the fewest. A later analysis found that most CMV-associated TCR beta chains appeared HLA-restricted, with HLA associations seemingly driven largely by CMV exposure. For the cohort, immune exposure information was limited to CMV serostatus. According to a later analysis, parvovirus B19, influenza, CMV and Epstein-Barr virus appeared linked to several top co-occurrence clusters. A cluster of highly shared sequence variants was judged likely to be a technical artifact of the sequencing pipeline. According to the authors, the approach could potentially be generalized to other disease states and immunological phenotypes. Because counts were too low, 15 to 20 rarely observed V segments, including chromosome 9 orphons, were left out of the earlier analysis of approximately 500 of the donors. A further reported finding was that TCR beta sequences accurately predicted the HLA-A and HLA-B alleles for most subjects in the first cohort. This cohort had only TCR beta chains sequenced, and the lack of alpha or paired-chain data limited which features could be detected. Most TCR sequences were observed very rarely across donors, whereas some public TCRs were present in many individuals. An association between a missense DCLRE1C variant and V-gene and J-gene trimming of TCR beta chains was found in a later genetic analysis and replicated in an independent cohort. Cytomegalovirus status was reported to be diagnosed by the classifier with high specificity and sensitivity in both the original and validation cohorts. The study gave a list of 150 to 200 TCR beta chains associated with cytomegalovirus.

The cohort comprised fewer than 700 healthy bone marrow donors. All cohort members were sampled while nominally healthy, although unrecorded immune exposures were likely present. The donor was CMV seronegative and was included in the group of around 320 seronegative cohort members. A peripheral blood sample was collected from each donor, and TCR beta sequencing was performed on peripheral blood mononuclear cells. The Qiagen DNeasy Blood Extraction Kit was used to extract genomic DNA from the blood cell samples. This clone was detected a few times. Its target antigen remains unknown. Per-nucleotide qualities are absent, and no much larger clonotype sits a single base away. Library generation was performed with the immunoSEQ multiplex PCR assay. The multiplex PCR relied on a mix of 60 forward primers for TCR Vbeta segments and 13 reverse primers for TCR Jbeta segments. Amplification of the CDR3 region of rearranged TCR beta genes was performed with a multiplex PCR assay on genomic DNA. The Illumina HiSeq System was used to sequence the amplified TCR beta libraries as 87-base-pair reads. Regarding the original processing steps: A later analysis tallied roughly 78 million unique TCR beta chains across the 666 repertoires, and around 9.9 million of those chains were shared by two or more donors. Raw reads were error-corrected and collapsed into unique sequences by a nearest-neighbor algorithm in which closely related sequences were merged to remove PCR and sequencing errors. V, D and J gene segments were assigned by aligning CDR3 sequences to IMGT reference sequences. Each retained sequence needed at least a six-nucleotide match to both a V gene segment and a J gene segment. Rearrangements were called productive when the CDR3 lacked stop codons and stayed in frame with V and J; all others were non-productive. CDR3 was defined by IMGT convention, running from the second conserved V-encoded cysteine to the conserved J-encoded phenylalanine. In an earlier analysis of 550 to 650 of the donors, sequences lacking an unambiguous match to a single V gene segment were excluded. An earlier analysis of fewer than 750 of the donors called V segments functional above 56.7% productive rearrangements and segregating when the between-donor standard deviation exceeded 5%. A statistical classification framework was developed to diagnose cytomegalovirus status using the catalog of TCR beta chain sequences. In a later analysis, TCR nucleotide sequences were compared against IMGT/GENE-DB human TR gene sequences so that V and J genes could be assigned. Using the TCRdist pipeline, a later analysis assigned CDR3 sequences along with most-parsimonious VDJ recombination scenarios. In a later analysis, each TCR beta chain was defined by its CDR3 amino acid sequence together with its V-gene family, and reads without a unique V-gene family were excluded. In a later analysis, around 650 highly shared, low-generation-probability nucleotide sequences were removed to address suspected cross-contamination and a sequencing artifact. In a later analysis, a clonal expansion index was calculated for each public chain from normalized within-repertoire ranks of inferred template counts. Generation probabilities in a later analysis came from a VDJ recombination model fitted to out-of-frame rearrangements, and those results were checked against IGoR. Hypergeometric tests were used in a later analysis to score TCR-TCR, TCR-HLA and TCR-CMV co-occurrence, with a repertoire-size bias correction applied to the TCR pairs. To estimate false discovery rates, a later analysis permuted the HLA or CMV assignments 20 times. In a later analysis, co-occurring TCRs were grouped with DBSCAN, and TCRdist sequence similarity was added when clustering was performed within HLA-allele-positive subsets. Co-occurrence clustering excluded repertoires with fewer than 30,000 or more than 120,000 public chains, plus five with anomalous nucleotide sharing. In TCRdb, the immuneACCESS table is reduced to in-frame sequences with V and J assigned. These tables do not hold every clone; where another copy was compared, an unresolved V gene accounts for under half, and the others remain unexplained. V, J and clone size were drawn from that table, and D and trimming were deduced from the DNA. The sample records roughly 86,000 clones, around 71% of which are singletons. The biggest ten clones account for 8% to 10% of the sample.

This sequence originates from a man in his sixties in good health and CMV-seronegative. Sample: PBMCs.

The DNA sequence reads TGTGCCAGCAGCTATACCGCTCATCAGGGTACCGGGGAGCTGTTTTTT. Its protein is CASSYTAHQGTGELFF. The chain links TRBV5-6 with TRBJ2-2; the D region possibly corresponds to TRBD1 (5 bases align). CDR1 and CDR2 are drawn from the germline V gene: SGHDT, YYEEEE. From cysteine to phenylalanine, the CDR3 is 16 amino acids long. Only CDR3 DNA remains: 48 bases, in frame from the first base. V is pared back by 3 bases and J by 5 bases, with 17 bases lying between the germline termini. Where the CDR3 stops, the reference TRBV5-6 and TRBJ2-2 genes take over; the full variable domain is DAGVTQSPTHLIKTRGQQVTLRCSPKSGHDTVSWYQQALGQGPQFIFQYYEEEERQRGNFPDRFSGHQFPNYSSELNVNALLLGDSALYLCASSYTAHQGTGELFFGEGSRLTVL.